This TCR beta chain was identified during a study of cytomegalovirus exposure and HLA in healthy donors. V was cut by 1 base and J by 4 bases, with 8 bases left in between. CDR1 and CDR2 (germline): SGHTA, FQGNSA. The CDR3 contains 14 residues. Concerning this clone itself: Other nucleotide sequences from this sample produce the same CDR3.

Vbeta (60) and Jbeta (13) primers were used in the PCR. Profiling relied on immunoSEQ multiplex PCR, and the TCRdb table lists in-frame clones only, not all of them. The sample consists of about 100,000 clones, around 86% of them appearing once. The V and J genes are TRBV7-2 and TRBJ1-5, with a weak D call TRBD1 (5 bases). What was sequenced was PBMCs. The clonotype comes from a woman aged 70-85 years in good health and CMV-seropositive. The CDR3 here is CASSLVGGNQPQHF. The CDR3 DNA reads as TGTGCCAGCAGCTTAGTCGGGGGGAATCAGCCCCAGCATTTT.